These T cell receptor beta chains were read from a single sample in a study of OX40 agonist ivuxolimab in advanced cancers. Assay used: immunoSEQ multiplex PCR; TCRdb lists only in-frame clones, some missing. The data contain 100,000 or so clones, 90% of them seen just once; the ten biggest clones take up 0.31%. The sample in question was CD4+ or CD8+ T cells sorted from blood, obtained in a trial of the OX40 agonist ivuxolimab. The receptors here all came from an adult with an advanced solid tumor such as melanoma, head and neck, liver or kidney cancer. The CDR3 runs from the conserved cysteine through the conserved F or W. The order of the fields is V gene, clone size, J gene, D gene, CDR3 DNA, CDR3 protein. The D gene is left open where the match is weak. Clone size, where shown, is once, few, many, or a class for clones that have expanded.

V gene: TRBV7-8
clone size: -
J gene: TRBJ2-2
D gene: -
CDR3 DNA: TGTGCCAGCAGCTTAGCCGCCGGGGAGCTGTTTTTT
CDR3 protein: CASSLAAGELFF

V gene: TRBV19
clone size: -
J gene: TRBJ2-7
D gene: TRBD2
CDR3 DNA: TGTGCCAGTAGGTCCAAAGCGGGGTTGGCCTCCTACGAGCAGTACTTC
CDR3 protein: CASRSKAGLASYEQYF

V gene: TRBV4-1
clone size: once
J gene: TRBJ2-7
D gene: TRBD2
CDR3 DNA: TGCGCCAGCAGCCAAGATGCTAGCGGGAGACTCTACGAGCAGTACTTC
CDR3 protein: CASSQDASGRLYEQYF

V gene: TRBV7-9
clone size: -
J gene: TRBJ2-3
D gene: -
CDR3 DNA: TGTGCCAGCAGCTTAGAAGCGTTAAGCACAGATACGCAGTATTTT
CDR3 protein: CASSLEALSTDTQYF

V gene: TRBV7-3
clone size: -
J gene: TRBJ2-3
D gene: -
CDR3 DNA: TGTGCCAGCAGCTTAAGTCTGAGCACAGATACGCAGTATTTT
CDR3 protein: CASSLSLSTDTQYF

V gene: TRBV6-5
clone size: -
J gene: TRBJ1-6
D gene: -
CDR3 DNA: TGTGCCAGCAGTTACTCGACCAGGGCACCCCTCCACTTT
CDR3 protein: CASSYSTRAPLHF

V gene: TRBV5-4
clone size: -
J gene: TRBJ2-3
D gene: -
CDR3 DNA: TGTGCCAGCAGCCCCGGGGCCACCCAAGACCTAGATACGCAGTATTTT
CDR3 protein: CASSPGATQDLDTQYF

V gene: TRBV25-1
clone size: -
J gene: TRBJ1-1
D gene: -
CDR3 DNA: TGTGCCAGCAGTGAATATCAGAGGGTAGATGAAGCTTTCTTT
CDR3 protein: CASSEYQRVDEAFF

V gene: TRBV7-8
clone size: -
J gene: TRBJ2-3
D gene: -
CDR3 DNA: TGTGCCAGCAGCTTAGCGGCCTCTCTGGATACGCAGTATTTT
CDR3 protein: CASSLAASLDTQYF

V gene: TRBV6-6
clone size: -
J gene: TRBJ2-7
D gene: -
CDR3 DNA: TGTGCCAGCAGGCGGGTCTTTTTACCGGCCTACGAGCAGTACTTC
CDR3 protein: CASRRVFLPAYEQYF

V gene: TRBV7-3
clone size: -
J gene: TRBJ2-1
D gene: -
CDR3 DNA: TGTGCCAGCAGCCCTGAGGGTTGGAATGAGCAGTTCTTC
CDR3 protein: CASSPEGWNEQFF

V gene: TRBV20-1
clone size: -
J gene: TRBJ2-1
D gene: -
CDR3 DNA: TGCAGTGCGGGGGTGGATGAGCAGTTCTTC
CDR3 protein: CSAGVDEQFF

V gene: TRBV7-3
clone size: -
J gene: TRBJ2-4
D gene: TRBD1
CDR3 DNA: TGTGCCAGCAGCTATACAGGGGGAGCCAAAAACATTCAGTACTTC
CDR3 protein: CASSYTGGAKNIQYF

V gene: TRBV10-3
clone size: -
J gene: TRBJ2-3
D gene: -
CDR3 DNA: TGTGCCATCAGTGAGGCCAACACAGATACGCAGTATTTT
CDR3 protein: CAISEANTDTQYF

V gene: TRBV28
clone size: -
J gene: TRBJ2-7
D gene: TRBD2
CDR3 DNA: TGTGCCAGCAGACCGGGACTAGCGGGAAACTACGAGCAGTACTTC
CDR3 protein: CASRPGLAGNYEQYF